The 18 T cell receptor beta chains presented below share a single source sample, sequenced in a study of blood T cell repertoires in COVID-19. The table came from immunoSEQ multiplex PCR; TCRdb's copy has only in-frame clones and leaves some out. The repertoire holds some 270,000 clones, with approximately 85% as singletons. Sequencing used peripheral blood. The source of these receptors is a human donor with COVID-19, enrolled during active disease. The donor label of this sample is uncertain.

The chain links TRBV7-8 to TRBJ1-6; a weak D match, TRBD1 (6 bases). Germline CDR1 and CDR2: SGHVS and FQNEAQ. CDR3 length: 16 amino acids. With 4 bases removed from V and 4 bases from J, the gap between germline ends came to 14 bases. CDR3 sequence (DNA): TGTGCCAGCAGCTCATACAGGGATGGATATAATTCACCCCTCCACTTT. Its translation: CASSSYRDGYNSPLHF.

The chain joins TRBV27 to TRBJ1-4, with D possibly matching TRBD1 (5 bases). Looked up from germline, CDR1 is MNHEY and CDR2 is SMNVEV (reference sequence). Between the trimmed V and J ends, which lost 6 bases and 3 bases, there was a span of 11 bases. CDR3 length: 14 residues. The DNA for the CDR3 is TGTGCCAGCAGAGGGTGGGGCTCTAATGAAAAACTGTTTTTT. Encoded protein: CASRGWGSNEKLFF.

The genes are TRBV4-2 and TRBJ1-5, with unresolved D. This CDR3 spans 16 amino acids. Per the germline V gene, CDR1 is LGHNA and CDR2 is YNFKEQ. The ends were cut back, 1 base at V and 2 bases at J, with 12 bases in the middle. In DNA form, the CDR3 reads TGTGCCAGCAGCCAAGTCACCGCCCGGGGCAATCAGCCCCAGCATTTT. It encodes CASSQVTARGNQPQHF.

This chain uses TRBV9 with TRBJ2-1; D is perhaps TRBD1 (5 bases). CDR1 is SGDLS and CDR2 is YYNGEE in the germline V gene. The CDR3 sequence is 16 residues long. The V gene lost 4 bases and the J gene lost 5 bases, with 19 bases spanning the gap. CDR3 sequence (DNA): TGTGCCAGCAGCCTCGAAGGGGCCCCCCGGGACAATGAGCAGTTCTTC. Translating it yields CASSLEGAPRDNEQFF.

This chain joins TRBV20-1 and TRBJ1-1, with 8 bases matching TRBD1. Germline CDR1 is DFQATT and CDR2 is SNEGSKA (reference sequence). V lost 3 bases, J lost 4 bases, and 7 bases stayed unmatched. The CDR3 spans 14 residues. The CDR3 region is CSASGTGRVTEAFF. The CDR3 bases are TGCAGTGCTAGTGGGACAGGACGGGTCACTGAAGCTTTCTTT.

This chain's CDR3 is CAWSPGGVANEKLFF. CDR3 DNA sequence: TGTGCCTGGAGCCCAGGCGGGGTAGCTAATGAAAAACTGTTTTTT. V is TRBV30 and J is TRBJ1-4, with unresolved D. Germline assignment: CDR1 GTSNPN and CDR2 SVGIG (reference sequence). The CDR3 loop spans 15 amino acids. The V gene lost 3 bases and the J gene lost 3 bases, with 14 bases spanning the gap.

This chain joins TRBV4-3 and TRBJ2-1; the match to TRBD2 covers 9 bases. The CDR3 consists of 19 residues. Germline V lookup: CDR1 LGHNA, CDR2 YSLEER. The V segment lost 4 bases and the J segment 5 bases; nucleotides outside the gene matches: 18. CDR3 protein: CASSRRLLAGDSPHNEQFF. The CDR3 DNA follows: TGCGCCAGCAGCCGCCGGTTATTAGCGGGAGACTCCCCCCACAATGAGCAGTTCTTC.

This clone was found once. The chain is built from TRBV18 and TRBJ1-4; 9 bases align to TRBD1. Germline trimming cut 3 bases from V and 8 bases from J; bases unmatched to any gene: 4. Germline lookup yields CDR1 KGHSH and CDR2 LQKENI. The CDR3 has 14 residues. This chain's CDR3 is CASSPGTGQEKLFF. The CDR3 DNA reads TGTGCCAGCTCACCCGGGACAGGGCAAGAAAAACTGTTTTTT. Full variable domain (remainder filled in from reference TRBV18 and TRBJ1-4): NAGVMQNPRHLVRRRGQEARLRCSPMKGHSHVYWYRQLPEEGLKFMVYLQKENIIDESGMPKERFSAEFPKEGPSILRIQQVVRGDSAAYFCASSPGTGQEKLFFGSGTQLSVL.

The J gene is TRBJ2-7, the V gene TRBV20-1, with 14 bases aligning to TRBD2. Unmatched junction bases numbered 9, after V lost 3 bases and J lost 2 bases. This CDR3 is built from 17 residues. Per the germline V gene, CDR1 is DFQATT and CDR2 is SNEGSKA (reference sequence). This CDR3 reads CSASIRPGLAGAYEQYF. The CDR3 bases are TGCAGTGCTAGTATCAGGCCGGGACTAGCGGGAGCCTACGAGCAGTACTTC.

V usage is TRBV7-2 and J usage is TRBJ2-5, with TRBD2 matching over 10 bases. Germline-derived CDR1 and CDR2 are SGHTA and FQGNSA. The CDR3 sequence is 15 residues long. The junction had 8 bases not matched to a gene; V was cut back by 5 bases and J by 5 bases. The CDR3 DNA reads as TGTGCCAGCAGCACCCACGGAGCGGGAGGGGAGACCCAGTACTTC. Encoded protein: CASSTHGAGGETQYF.

The rearrangement links TRBV5-1 to TRBJ2-2; TRBD1 matches at 8 bases. Germline V gene data show CDR1 as SGHRS and CDR2 as YFSETQ. The CDR3 sequence is 18 residues long. J lost 4 bases, V lost 0 bases, and 11 bases had no gene match. CDR3 nucleotide sequence: TGCGCCAGCAGCTTGGTCGGAGTAGGGACAGGTAGCACCGGGGAGCTGTTTTTT. It yields the protein CASSLVGVGTGSTGELFF.

V is TRBV7-6 and J is TRBJ2-3; the match to TRBD2 covers 9 bases. In germline, CDR1 is SGHVS, CDR2 FNYEAQ. The CDR3 spans 17 residues. V was pared by 2 bases and J by 3 bases, with 9 bases of the junction left unmatched. DNA for the CDR3: TGTGCCAGCAGCTTAAGTGTAGGCGGGAGGGGGACAGATACGCAGTATTTT. Protein: CASSLSVGGRGTDTQYF.

The table lists this clone with a few counts. The V and J genes are TRBV11-1 and TRBJ1-1, with unresolved D. In germline, CDR1 is SGHAT, CDR2 FQDESV (reference sequence). Trimming removed 2 bases from V and 10 bases from J, with 11 bases in between. The CDR3 runs 12 residues. The CDR3 region has the DNA TGTGCCAGCAGCTTAAATTCCTATCTAGCTTTCTTT. Residues: CASSLNSYLAFF.

The V call is TRBV11-2, the J call TRBJ2-3; D may be TRBD1 (6 bases). V lost 1 base and J lost 4, with 9 bases in between. CDR1 is SGHAT and CDR2 is FQNNGV in the germline V gene. The CDR3 is made up of 14 amino acids. The CDR3 DNA reads as TGTGCCAGCAGCTTAGGGACAGCAGCAGATACGCAGTATTTT. Residues: CASSLGTAADTQYF.

The table lists this clone with a count of one. J is TRBJ1-4 and V is TRBV20-1, with D uncertain. V shed 8 bases and J shed 8 bases, with 12 bases lying between them. Germline-derived CDR1 and CDR2 are DFQATT and SNEGSKA (reference sequence). The CDR3 contains 11 residues. DNA of the CDR3: TGCAGTCACTTAATCGGGGAAAAACTGTTTTTT. Translating it yields CSHLIGEKLFF.

The chain employs TRBV18 and TRBJ2-7, with D perhaps TRBD2 (6 bases). Trimming stripped 5 bases from V and 2 bases from J, with 13 bases between. The CDR3 extends over 14 amino acids. Germline CDR1 is KGHSH and CDR2 is LQKENI. The chain's CDR3 is CASSTSSGAYEQYF. The CDR3 bases are TGTGCCAGCTCAACTAGCTCGGGAGCCTACGAGCAGTACTTC.

With respect to this clone: Sequence at one end of the junction differs from germline and may be a read error. The chain recombines TRBV7-2 with TRBJ2-1, with 12 bases aligning to TRBD2. This CDR3 spans 13 amino acids. Germline CDR1 reads SGHTA; CDR2 reads FQGNSA. CDR3 sequence reads: CASSFGLAGPPVF. CDR3 nucleotide sequence: TGTGCCAGCAGCTTCGGACTAGCGGGGCCCCCGGTCTTC.

J is TRBJ1-4 and V is TRBV7-2; D is possibly TRBD1 (6 bases). Per the germline V gene, CDR1 is SGHTA and CDR2 is FQGNSA. V was clipped by 6 bases and J by 11 bases, with 19 bases between them. CDR3 length equals 14 residues. CDR3 bases: TGTGCCAGCAGTTACCGACTGACAGGACCCAAACTGTTTTTT. Protein product: CASSYRLTGPKLFF.